This entry lists 31 T cell receptor beta chains sequenced from one sample in a study of CD8 T cells in ankylosing spondylitis. TCRdb re-derived calls from the 5' RACE reads in MiXCR, one entry per CDR3 protein. The sample holds tens of thousands of distinct CDR3 sequences, around 25% seen once. Sequencing was done on a sample of blood, either unsorted or a sorted T cell fraction (not recorded which). The receptors were sampled from a male donor with ankylosing spondylitis or in good health (not recorded which).

This clonotype was seen more than once but under ten times. In DNA, the CDR3 is TGTGCCAGCAGCCCCAGGGGGCGACAGGGCAATGGCTACACCTTC. It translates to CASSPRGRQGNGYTF. This chain joins TRBV5-8 and TRBJ1-2; the match to TRBD1 covers 8 bases. The CDR3 length is 15 residues. After removal of 4 bases from V and 6 bases from J, the junction contained 11 bases not matched to a gene. Germline assignment: CDR1 SGHTS and CDR2 YDEGEE.

Turning to this clonotype: This sequence may be a read error, since a much larger clone differs from it by one base. The J gene is TRBJ2-7, the V gene TRBV20-1, with TRBD1 matching 7 bases. Germline CDR1 and CDR2: DFQATT and SNEGSKA (reference sequence). Trimming removed 3 bases from V and 4 bases from J; junction bases left unmatched: 3. The CDR3 sequence is 12 residues long. The CDR3 DNA reads as TGCAGTGCTAGTGGACAGGAATACGAGCAGTACTTC. Its translation is CSASGQEYEQYF.

This clonotype has just a few counts. The CDR3 reads CASSLDTLSYEQYF. CDR3 sequence (DNA): TGCGCCAGCAGCTTGGATACACTCTCCTACGAGCAGTACTTC. This chain links TRBV5-1 with TRBJ2-7; D is ambiguous. Per the germline V gene, CDR1 is SGHRS and CDR2 is YFSETQ. V lost 0 bases and J lost 0, with 7 bases in between. The CDR3 extends over 14 amino acids.

This clonotype has more than one count but fewer than ten. The chain has TRBV3-1 and TRBJ2-5; TRBD1 or TRBD2 may be the D gene (7 bases each). CDR3 length equals 13 residues. CDR1 and CDR2 (germline): LGHDT, YNNKEL (reference sequence). With 4 bases removed from V and 5 bases from J, the gap between germline ends came to 11 bases. The CDR3 DNA follows: TGTGCCAGCAGCCCCCAGGGGGGGGAGACCCAGTACTTC. This gives the protein CASSPQGGETQYF.

The chain has TRBV5-1 and TRBJ2-7, with a weak D call TRBD2 (5 bases). Germline V gene data show CDR1 as SGHRS and CDR2 as YFSETQ. With 5 bases removed from V and 7 bases from J, the gap between germline ends came to 16 bases. The CDR3 consists of 13 residues. The CDR3 loop reads CASSFWLGEEQYF. The DNA for the CDR3 is TGCGCCAGCAGTTTTTGGCTCGGGGAGGAGCAGTACTTC.

This clonotype was observed a handful of times. The V call is TRBV6-1, the J call TRBJ2-4; D may correspond to TRBD1 or TRBD2 (6 bases each). Per germline, CDR1 MNHNS and CDR2 SASEGT. V lost 3 bases, J lost 3 bases, and 12 bases lay in between. The CDR3 has 15 amino acids. The CDR3 region has the DNA TGTGCCAGCAGTGATGGGGGGCTGGGCAAAAACATTCAGTACTTC. Amino acids: CASSDGGLGKNIQYF.

The chain employs TRBV7-8 and TRBJ2-7; 8 bases are a match to TRBD1. Trimming cost V 5 bases and J 2 bases; bases outside gene matches: 8. From germline, CDR1 is SGHVS and CDR2 FQNEAQ. The CDR3 extends over 15 amino acids. CDR3 sequence reads: CASSPQGTGAYEQYF. For the CDR3, the DNA is TGTGCCAGCAGCCCCCAAGGGACAGGAGCCTACGAGCAGTACTTC.

This clonotype was seen more than once but under ten times. The genes are TRBV12-3 or TRBV12-4 and TRBJ2-2; 7 bases are shared with TRBD2. The CDR3 has 15 amino acids. The ends lost 3 bases at V and 4 bases at J; junction bases unmatched: 5. CDR3 residues: CASSFGGRGTGELFF. CDR3 nucleotides: TGTGCCAGCAGTTTTGGGGGGAGGGGCACCGGGGAGCTGTTTTTT.

In this sample, this clonotype turned up a few times. The rearrangement uses TRBV7-8 and TRBJ2-5; D is possibly TRBD2 (5 bases). Trimming left V 5 bases short and J 4 bases short, with 20 bases between. The CDR3 is 16 amino acids. CDR1 and CDR2 (germline): SGHVS, FQNEAQ. In DNA form, the CDR3 reads TGTGCCAGCAGCCCAGGCCGGGGTATGGTTCTAGAGACCCAGTACTTC. It yields the protein CASSPGRGMVLETQYF. Using reference TRBV7-8 and TRBJ2-5 for the parts outside the CDR3, the full variable domain is GAGVSQSPRYKVAKRGQDVALRCDPISGHVSLFWYQQALGQGPEFLTYFQNEAQLDKSGLPSDRFFAERPEGSVSTLKIQRTQQEDSAVYLCASSPGRGMVLETQYFGPGTRLLVL.

The chain employs TRBV11-2 and TRBJ1-5, with a tentative D call TRBD1 (6 bases). The CDR3 loop spans 15 amino acids. Trimming stripped 4 bases from V and 6 bases from J, with 16 bases between. Germline CDR1 is SGHAT and CDR2 is FQNNGV. The CDR3 DNA sequence: TGTGCCAGCAGCTCCTCGGGACATTCTAGTCAGCCCCAGCATTTT. Protein sequence: CASSSSGHSSQPQHF. Drawing the rest from reference TRBV11-2 and TRBJ1-5, the complete variable domain is EAGVAQSPRYKIIEKRQSVAFWCNPISGHATLYWYQQILGQGPKLLIQFQNNGVVDDSQLPKDRFSAERLKGVDSTLKIQPAKLEDSAVYLCASSSSGHSSQPQHFGDGTRLSIL.

The rearrangement joins TRBV4-2 to TRBJ2-5; D is possibly TRBD1 (5 bases). The V and J ends lost 2 bases and 2 bases respectively, with 15 bases between them. The V gene's germline CDR1 is LGHNA and CDR2 YNFKEQ. The CDR3 extends over 16 amino acids. The CDR3 loop is CASSQQTAPAQETQYF. CDR3 nucleotide sequence: TGTGCCAGCAGCCAACAGACAGCCCCCGCTCAAGAGACCCAGTACTTC.

This clonotype was recorded only once. V and J are TRBV19 and TRBJ1-1, with a weak D call TRBD1 (6 bases). The germline V gene encodes CDR1 LNHDA and CDR2 SQIVND (reference sequence). V lost 7 bases and J 1 base, leaving 10 bases between the germline ends. This CDR3 region has 13 residues. This CDR3 reads CASNRDSNTEAFF. The DNA of the CDR3 is TGTGCCAGTAACAGGGATTCGAACACTGAAGCTTTCTTT. The complete variable domain, with remaining parts taken from reference TRBV19 and TRBJ1-1, reads DGGITQSPKYLFRKEGQNVTLSCEQNLNHDAMYWYRQDPGQGLRLIYYSQIVNDFQKGDIAEGYSVSREKKESFPLTVTSAQKNPTAFYLCASNRDSNTEAFFGQGTRLTVV.

This clonotype was observed a handful of times. The chain employs TRBV5-1 and TRBJ2-3; a weak D match, TRBD1 (6 bases). V lost 0 bases to trimming and J lost 4 bases, with 15 bases between them. Per the germline V gene, CDR1 is SGHRS and CDR2 is YFSETQ. The CDR3 length is 16 residues. The CDR3 is CASSLVGTSTPDTQYF. CDR3 DNA sequence: TGCGCCAGCAGCTTGGTAGGGACATCTACTCCAGATACGCAGTATTTT.

A few counts support this clonotype. The chain combines TRBV5-1 with TRBJ2-3; D ambiguous. The germline V gene has CDR1 SGHRS and CDR2 YFSETQ. The V and J ends lost 7 bases and 0 bases respectively, with 9 bases between them. The CDR3 runs 13 residues. CDR3 sequence reads: CASGTGSTDTQYF. CDR3 bases: TGCGCCAGCGGAACCGGGAGCACAGATACGCAGTATTTT. The complete variable domain, with remaining parts taken from reference TRBV5-1 and TRBJ2-3, reads KAGVTQTPRYLIKTRGQQVTLSCSPISGHRSVSWYQQTPGQGLQFLFEYFSETQRNKGNFPGRFSGRQFSNSRSEMNVSTLELGDSALYLCASGTGSTDTQYFGPGTRLTVL.

This clonotype was observed a handful of times. The genes are TRBV18 and TRBJ2-2; D call uncertain. V dropped 4 bases and J dropped 8 bases, with 5 bases sitting between them. Germline V lookup: CDR1 KGHSH, CDR2 LQKENI. The CDR3 is 11 residues long. The chain's CDR3 is CASSRAGELFF. In DNA, the CDR3 is TGTGCCAGCTCACGAGCGGGGGAGCTGTTTTTT.

This chain connects TRBV12-3 or TRBV12-4 to TRBJ1-6; 7 bases are shared with TRBD1. Trimming took 3 bases from V and 5 from J; bases not matched to a gene: 1. This CDR3 has 14 amino acids. In DNA, the CDR3 is TGTGCCAGCAGTTTTGGACAGGATAATTCACCCCTCCACTTT. Translation gives CASSFGQDNSPLHF.

In this sample, this clonotype turned up a few times. This chain links TRBV20-1 with TRBJ2-2; no clear D gene. Trimming took 5 bases from V and 0 from J, leaving 10 bases between them. CDR1 is DFQATT, CDR2 SNEGSKA, per germline (reference sequence). The CDR3 consists of 14 residues. The CDR3 here is CSAPRVPNTGELFF. The CDR3 DNA follows: TGCAGTGCTCCCCGGGTCCCGAACACCGGGGAGCTGTTTTTT.

This sequence joins TRBV20-1 and TRBJ2-3; D tentatively reads TRBD1 or TRBD2 (5 bases each). CDR3 length equals 16 residues. Per the germline V gene, CDR1 is DFQATT and CDR2 is SNEGSKA (reference sequence). Trimming removed 1 base at V and 1 base at J, with 15 bases between. The CDR3 DNA sequence: TGCAGTGCTAGAGCGGTCGGGCAGGGAGGCACAGATACGCAGTATTTT. Translating gives CSARAVGQGGTDTQYF.

The V call is TRBV24-1, the J call TRBJ2-1; either TRBD1 or TRBD2 may supply D (5 bases each). Trimming left V 5 bases short and J 3 bases short, with 13 bases between. The CDR3 has 15 residues. The germline V gene has CDR1 KGHDR and CDR2 SFDVKD. CDR3 DNA sequence: TGTGCCACCAGTGCCGGGACCGCGCTCTACAATGAGCAGTTCTTC. Translated: CATSAGTALYNEQFF.

There are many counts of this clonotype. The chain links TRBV7-3 to TRBJ2-3; 7 nucleotides agree with TRBD1. The CDR3 runs to 15 residues. Germline lookup yields CDR1 SGHTA and CDR2 FQGTGA. V was pared by 5 bases and J by 1 base, with 6 bases of the junction left unmatched. The CDR3 sequence: CASSPGTGGTDTQYF. The CDR3 DNA reads TGTGCCAGCAGCCCGGGAACAGGGGGCACAGATACGCAGTATTTT.

In this sample, this clonotype turned up many times. The V and J genes are TRBV7-2 and TRBJ2-1; D not certain. The germline V gene has CDR1 SGHTA and CDR2 FQGNSA. This CDR3 has 16 residues. The V and J ends lost 2 bases and 0 bases respectively, with 11 bases between them. CDR3 protein: CASSLLGGFSYNEQFF. The CDR3 nucleotides read TGTGCCAGCAGCTTACTAGGCGGATTCTCCTACAATGAGCAGTTCTTC.

This clonotype was seen repeatedly, ten times or more. The chain recombines TRBV15 with TRBJ1-5; 8 positions agree with TRBD1. J was trimmed by 6 bases and V by 0 bases; bases with no gene match: 4. Per germline, CDR1 LNHNV and CDR2 YYDKDF (reference sequence). The CDR3 is 15 residues long. CDR3 residues: CATSRDLTGVQPQHF. The CDR3 DNA sequence: TGTGCCACCAGCAGAGACCTGACAGGGGTTCAGCCCCAGCATTTT.

The chain carries TRBV12-3 or TRBV12-4 and TRBJ2-6; D may be TRBD1 (7 bases). The CDR3 length is 17 residues. The V end was cut by 2 bases, the J end by 3 bases, with 14 bases between. The CDR3 loop reads CASSLYRGGSGANVLTF. In DNA, the CDR3 is TGTGCCAGCAGTTTATACAGGGGAGGTAGTGGGGCCAACGTCCTGACTTTC.

The gene calls are TRBV20-1 and TRBJ1-2; 12 nucleotides agree with TRBD1. Germline V gives CDR1 DFQATT, CDR2 SNEGSKA (reference sequence). This CDR3 spans 16 amino acids. The J segment lost 4 bases and the V segment lost 6 bases, leaving 12 bases of the junction unmatched. This CDR3 is CSAVPGQGAILYGYTF. In DNA, the CDR3 is TGCAGTGCCGTACCGGGACAGGGGGCAATCCTCTATGGCTACACCTTC.

This clonotype was detected only a few times. The chain combines TRBV29-1 with TRBJ2-2; D is tentatively TRBD1 or TRBD2 (5 bases each). From germline, CDR1 is SQVTM and CDR2 ANQGSEA. V lost 7 bases and J 3 bases, leaving 12 bases between the germline ends. There are 13 residues in the CDR3. The DNA of the CDR3 is TGCAGCGCTTTCCGGGACCACACCGGGGAGCTGTTTTTT. It encodes CSAFRDHTGELFF.

The chain employs TRBV12-3 or TRBV12-4 and TRBJ2-6; no clear D gene. The CDR3 covers 13 residues. With 4 bases removed from V and 3 bases from J, the gap between germline ends came to 4 bases. The CDR3 DNA reads TGTGCCAGCAGTTGGGTTGGGGCCAACGTCCTGACTTTC. Translated, it gives CASSWVGANVLTF.

This chain connects TRBV28 to TRBJ1-1, with a weak D call TRBD1 (6 bases). Germline-derived CDR1 and CDR2 are MDHEN and SYDVKM. V lost 6 bases and J 1 base, leaving 15 bases between the germline ends. The CDR3 is made up of 15 amino acids. The CDR3 here is CASRYNRDGNTEAFF. CDR3 nucleotides: TGTGCCAGCAGGTACAACAGGGATGGGAACACTGAAGCTTTCTTT. The whole variable domain, filled in from reference TRBV28 and TRBJ1-1, reads DVKVTQSSRYLVKRTGEKVFLECVQDMDHENMFWYRQDPGLGLRLIYFSYDVKMKEKGDIPEGYSVSREKKERFSLILESASTNQTSMYLCASRYNRDGNTEAFFGQGTRLTVV.

This clonotype was observed a handful of times. The chain couples TRBV29-1 to TRBJ1-1; D gene unclear. Germline CDR1 and CDR2: SQVTM and ANQGSEA. This CDR3 spans 13 amino acids. V was trimmed by 7 bases and J by 1 base, leaving 13 bases between them. The CDR3 is CSGRLVENTEAFF. In DNA form, the CDR3 reads TGCAGCGGGAGACTGGTTGAGAACACTGAAGCTTTCTTT.

This clonotype was detected a few times. The V and J genes are TRBV24-1 and TRBJ2-5, with TRBD2 as a possible D gene (6 bases). Per the germline V gene, CDR1 is KGHDR and CDR2 is SFDVKD. The germline V and J ends were trimmed by 4 bases and 5 bases, with 13 bases remaining between them. This CDR3 is built from 14 residues. The CDR3: CATSDSGLWETQYF. Written as DNA, the CDR3 is TGTGCCACCAGTGACAGTGGACTATGGGAGACCCAGTACTTC.

This clonotype was detected only a few times. The chain combines TRBV7-9 with TRBJ2-1, with 12 bases identical to TRBD2. CDR3 length: 15 amino acids. CDR1 is SEHNR, CDR2 FQNEAQ, per germline (reference sequence). V dropped 5 bases and J dropped 7; count of bases not matched to a gene: 6. This chain's CDR3 is CASSPRLAGVNEQFF. DNA for the CDR3: TGTGCCAGCAGCCCGAGACTAGCGGGGGTGAATGAGCAGTTCTTC.

Many counts were recorded for this clonotype. This chain connects TRBV20-1 to TRBJ2-1; 10 bases align to TRBD2. V shed 6 bases and J 4 bases; nucleotides not matched to a gene: 6. The germline V gene has CDR1 DFQATT and CDR2 SNEGSKA (reference sequence). This CDR3 comprises 14 residues. This chain's CDR3 is CSATGTSAYNEQFF. CDR3 bases: TGCAGTGCCACAGGGACTAGCGCTTACAATGAGCAGTTCTTC.